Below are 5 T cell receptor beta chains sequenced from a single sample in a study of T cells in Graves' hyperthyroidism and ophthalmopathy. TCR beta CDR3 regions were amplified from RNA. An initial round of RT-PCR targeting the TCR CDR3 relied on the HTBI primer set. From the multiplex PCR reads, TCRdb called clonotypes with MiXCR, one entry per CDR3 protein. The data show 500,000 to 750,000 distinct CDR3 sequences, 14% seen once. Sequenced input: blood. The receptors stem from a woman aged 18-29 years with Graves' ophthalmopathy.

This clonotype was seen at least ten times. The CDR3 bases are TGTGCCAGCAGCTCAACAGGGGGCGCAGCAACCAAAACCCAGTACTTC. The encoded protein is CASSSTGGAATKTQYF. This chain uses TRBV7-2 with TRBJ2-5; 9 nucleotides line up with TRBD1. Trimming took 4 bases from V and 8 from J; bases not matched to a gene: 14. In germline, CDR1 is SGHTA, CDR2 FQGNSA. The length of the CDR3 is 16 residues.

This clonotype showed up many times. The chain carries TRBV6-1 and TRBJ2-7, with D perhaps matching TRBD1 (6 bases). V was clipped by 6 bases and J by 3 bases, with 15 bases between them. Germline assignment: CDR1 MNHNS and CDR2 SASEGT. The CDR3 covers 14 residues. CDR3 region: CASRKEQGYYEQYF. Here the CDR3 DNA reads TGTGCCAGCAGGAAGGAACAGGGATACTACGAGCAGTACTTC.

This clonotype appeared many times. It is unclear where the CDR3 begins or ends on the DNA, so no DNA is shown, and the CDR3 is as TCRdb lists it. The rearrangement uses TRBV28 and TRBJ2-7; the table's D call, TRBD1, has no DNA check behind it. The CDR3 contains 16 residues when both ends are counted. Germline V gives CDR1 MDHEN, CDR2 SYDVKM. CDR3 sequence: CASSSSTGLTFYEQYF.

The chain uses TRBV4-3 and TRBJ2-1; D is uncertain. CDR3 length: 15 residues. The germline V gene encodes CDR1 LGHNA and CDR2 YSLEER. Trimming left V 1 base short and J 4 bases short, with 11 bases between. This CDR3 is CASSQVAGPYNEQFF. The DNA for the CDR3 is TGCGCCAGCAGCCAAGTTGCAGGTCCTTACAATGAGCAGTTCTTC.

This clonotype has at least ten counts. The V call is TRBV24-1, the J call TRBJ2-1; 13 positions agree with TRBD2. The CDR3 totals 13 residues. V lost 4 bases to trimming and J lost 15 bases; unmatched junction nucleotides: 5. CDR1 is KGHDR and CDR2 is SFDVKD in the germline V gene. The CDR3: CATSDRLAGGLFF. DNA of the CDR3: TGTGCCACCAGTGACCGACTAGCGGGAGGTCTGTTCTTC.